A single sample is the source of the 22 T cell receptor beta chains below, sequenced in a study of sequential checkpoint blockade in melanoma. Treatment: randomized to nivolumab then ipilimumab (arm A) or the reverse (arm B). Using immunoSEQ multiplex PCR, the repertoire was profiled, and TCRdb retains in-frame clones only, with some absent. Among some 6,900 clones listed, about four fifths were seen once. This material consisted of CD8+ T cells sorted from blood (inferred from file names), taken from a patient given nivolumab and ipilimumab in sequence. The receptor set was obtained from a human donor with melanoma.

CDR3 coding DNA: TGTGCCAGCAGCCTAAGGGGACAGGGGGCGCTGGACACTGAAGCTTTCTTT. This sequence encodes CASSLRGQGALDTEAFF. J is TRBJ1-1 and V is TRBV5-8; 12 bases align to TRBD1. The CDR3 is 17 amino acids. V lost 4 bases to trimming and J lost 3 bases; unmatched junction nucleotides: 10. The germline CDR1 and CDR2 sequences are SGHTS and YDEGEE. The variable domain in full, completed from reference TRBV5-8 and TRBJ1-1, reads EAGVTQSPTHLIKTRGQQATLRCSPISGHTSVYWYQQALGLGLQFLLWYDEGEERNRGNFPPRFSGRQFPNYSSELNVNALELEDSALYLCASSLRGQGALDTEAFFGQGTRLTVV.

This chain joins TRBV5-1 and TRBJ1-1, with no clear D. V was trimmed by 4 bases and J by 0 bases, leaving 7 bases between them. Germline CDR1 SGHRS, CDR2 YFSETQ. The CDR3 has 13 residues. DNA for the CDR3: TGCGCCAGCAGCCCGGGGTTGAACACTGAAGCTTTCTTT. It codes for CASSPGLNTEAFF.

The V call is TRBV10-3, the J call TRBJ2-1, with 9 bases aligning to TRBD1. With 7 bases clipped from V and 7 bases from J, the junction kept 17 bases outside the gene matches. Germline CDR1 ENHRY, CDR2 SYGVKD. There are 17 residues in the CDR3. CDR3 sequence (DNA): TGTGCCATCAAAAGGACAGGGGACCTAAGCGGGATAAATGAGCAGTTCTTC. Encoded protein: CAIKRTGDLSGINEQFF.

V and J are TRBV29-1 and TRBJ2-2, with D possibly being TRBD1 (5 bases). Germline-derived CDR1 and CDR2 are SQVTM and ANQGSEA. V gave up 5 bases and J gave up 7 bases, with 8 bases separating them. This CDR3 contains 11 residues. CDR3 in DNA: TGCAGCGTTACCCAGGGCGGGGAGCTGTTTTTT. Its protein product is CSVTQGGELFF.

The V gene is TRBV4-1, the J gene TRBJ2-3, with D maybe TRBD1 (5 bases). V lost 2 bases and J 3 bases, leaving 15 bases between the germline ends. Germline loops: CDR1 MGHRA, CDR2 YSYEKL. This CDR3 contains 16 residues. This chain's CDR3 is CASSQPQGGVTDTQYF. For the CDR3, the DNA is TGCGCCAGCAGCCAACCCCAGGGCGGAGTGACAGATACGCAGTATTTT.

The chain has TRBV7-3 and TRBJ1-2, with D tentatively TRBD1 (5 bases). Germline V lookup: CDR1 SGHTA, CDR2 FQGTGA. CDR3 size: 17 residues. Trimming pared 5 bases from V and 0 bases from J, leaving 19 bases between. The CDR3 loop is CASSPGTYSNPNYGYTF. The DNA of the CDR3 is TGTGCCAGCAGCCCGGGGACTTACTCAAACCCTAACTATGGCTACACCTTC.

V usage is TRBV6-1 and J usage is TRBJ2-7; TRBD1 agrees at 7 bases. The CDR3 consists of 14 residues. CDR1 MNHNS and CDR2 SASEGT come from the germline V gene. With V trimmed by 6 bases and J by 3 bases, 8 bases remained unmatched. In DNA form, the CDR3 reads TGTGCCAGCAGCCACAGGGGTAGGAGCTACGAGCAGTACTTC. It codes for CASSHRGRSYEQYF.

V gene TRBV6-1 combines with J gene TRBJ2-7; D gene ambiguous. CDR3 length: 14 residues. Trimming cost V 2 bases and J 5 bases, with 13 bases left between them. Germline assignment: CDR1 MNHNS and CDR2 SASEGT. The CDR3 DNA reads as TGTGCCAGCAGTGAATCTCCAGGTATGGACGAGCAGTACTTC. It specifies CASSESPGMDEQYF.

The CDR3 reads CASSQLPLHEQYF. The DNA of the CDR3 is TGCGCCAGCAGCCAATTGCCCCTACACGAGCAGTACTTC. V and J are TRBV4-1 and TRBJ2-7; D not resolved. CDR1 is MGHRA and CDR2 is YSYEKL in the germline V gene. The V end lost 2 bases, the J end lost 5 bases, and 10 bases lay between the germline ends. This CDR3 has 13 amino acids.

The chain employs TRBV4-1 and TRBJ1-2, with D unresolved. Germline CDR1 MGHRA, CDR2 YSYEKL. The germline V and J ends were trimmed by 1 base and 1 base, with 13 bases remaining between them. The length of the CDR3 is 16 residues. The CDR3 sequence: CASSQAPVSLNYGYTF. For the CDR3, the DNA is TGCGCCAGCAGCCAAGCCCCTGTATCCCTTAACTATGGCTACACCTTC.

The genes are TRBV6-6 and TRBJ2-5; the D gene is possibly TRBD1 (6 bases). The CDR3 totals 15 residues. V was clipped by 7 bases and J by 2 bases, with 17 bases between them. Germline V gene data show CDR1 as MNHNY and CDR2 as SVGAGI (reference sequence). The CDR3 coding sequence is TGTGCCAGCATAAGCAGGGGAGTAGCACAAGAGACCCAGTACTTC. It encodes CASISRGVAQETQYF.

The chain links TRBV19 to TRBJ2-5; the D is unclear. The CDR3 length is 14 residues. Trimming left V 4 bases short and J 0 bases short, with 9 bases between. Looked up from germline, CDR1 is LNHDA and CDR2 is SQIVND (reference sequence). The CDR3 nucleotides are TGTGCCAGTAGTAACAGAATCTACCAAGAGACCCAGTACTTC. It codes for CASSNRIYQETQYF.

V usage is TRBV4-1 and J usage is TRBJ2-2, with 16 bases lining up with TRBD2. The germline CDR1 and CDR2 sequences are MGHRA and YSYEKL. V shed 3 bases and J 4 bases; nucleotides not matched to a gene: 5. The CDR3 covers 18 residues. The CDR3 is CASSQKGTSGRGTGELFF. The CDR3 region has the DNA TGCGCCAGCAGCCAGAAGGGGACTAGCGGGAGGGGCACCGGGGAGCTGTTTTTT.

This clone was seen just once. V usage is TRBV4-1 and J usage is TRBJ2-7; the match to TRBD2 covers 10 bases. CDR1 is MGHRA and CDR2 is YSYEKL in the germline V gene. V gave up 2 bases and J gave up 4 bases; unmatched junction bases: 5. The CDR3 sequence is 15 residues long. The CDR3: CASSQSSGSLYEQYF. CDR3 nucleotide sequence: TGCGCCAGCAGCCAATCTAGCGGGAGCTTATACGAGCAGTACTTC.

This clone was seen only once. The rearrangement uses TRBV27 and TRBJ2-7; D is ambiguous. The CDR3 contains 13 residues. V gave up 3 bases and J gave up 6 bases, with 12 bases separating them. Looked up from germline, CDR1 is MNHEY and CDR2 is SMNVEV (reference sequence). The CDR3 loop reads CASSFRGGSEQYF. The CDR3 region has the DNA TGTGCCAGCAGTTTCCGCGGTGGTAGCGAGCAGTACTTC.

The V and J genes are TRBV7-9 and TRBJ1-2; D ambiguous. CDR3 length: 10 residues. Trimming took 7 bases from V and 7 from J, leaving 7 bases between them. Germline loops: CDR1 SEHNR, CDR2 FQNEAQ (reference sequence). The CDR3 is CASTVLGYTF. CDR3 coding DNA: TGTGCCAGCACCGTCCTTGGCTACACCTTC.

The chain recombines TRBV9 with TRBJ2-1; possible D gene TRBD2, 5 bases. Germline lookup yields CDR1 SGDLS and CDR2 YYNGEE. This CDR3 has 16 amino acids. Trimming stripped 4 bases from V and 6 bases from J, with 20 bases between. The CDR3 DNA is TGTGCCAGCAGCCCGTCTGAGCGAGGAGGTCCCAATGAGCAGTTCTTC. Encoded protein: CASSPSERGGPNEQFF.

The chain joins TRBV5-1 to TRBJ2-3; 8 bases are a match to TRBD1. The CDR3 has 15 amino acids. Losses at the gene ends were 4 bases for V and 0 bases for J; bases not matched to a gene: 4. Germline CDR1 is SGHRS and CDR2 is YFSETQ. This CDR3 is CASSGGQASTDTQYF. As DNA, the CDR3 is TGCGCCAGCAGCGGGGGACAGGCTAGCACAGATACGCAGTATTTT.

The V and J genes are TRBV21-1 and TRBJ2-1; the table's TRBD1 call for D was not verified on the DNA. TRBV21-1 counts as a pseudogene. CDR3 length equals 12 residues. The CDR3 coding sequence is TGTGCCAGCAGCACCCAGGGGGATGAGCAGTTCTTC. It translates to CASSTQGDEQFF.

This clone is deemed large. The chain joins TRBV5-6 to TRBJ1-5; D may be TRBD1 (6 bases). Germline CDR1 reads SGHDT; CDR2 reads YYEEEE. V was pared by 2 bases and J by 3 bases, with 12 bases between. The CDR3 is made up of 15 amino acids. CDR3 DNA: TGTGCCAGCAGCTTTTTTTCAGGGGACAATCAGCCCCAGCATTTT. Its translation is CASSFFSGDNQPQHF.

The table lists this clone with a count of one. The chain recombines TRBV5-1 with TRBJ1-1, with TRBD1 matching over 9 bases. The CDR3 contains 15 residues. V dropped 0 bases and J dropped 5; count of bases not matched to a gene: 5. Germline V gene sequence: CDR1 SGHRS, CDR2 YFSETQ. The CDR3 loop is CASSLATGGWTEAFF. For the CDR3, the DNA is TGCGCCAGCAGCTTGGCGACAGGGGGATGGACTGAAGCTTTCTTT. Full variable domain (remainder filled in from reference TRBV5-1 and TRBJ1-1): KAGVTQTPRYLIKTRGQQVTLSCSPISGHRSVSWYQQTPGQGLQFLFEYFSETQRNKGNFPGRFSGRQFSNSRSEMNVSTLELGDSALYLCASSLATGGWTEAFFGQGTRLTVV.

V gene TRBV11-2 combines with J gene TRBJ2-1; TRBD2 might be the D (6 bases). Per germline, CDR1 SGHAT and CDR2 FQNNGV. V lost 4 bases and J 8 bases, leaving 18 bases between the germline ends. The length of the CDR3 is 15 residues. The CDR3 nucleotides read TGTGCCAGCAGCTCTCGGGACTTCCGGACCTATGAGCAGTTCTTC. It encodes CASSSRDFRTYEQFF.